The following is a TCR beta chain sequence with its context. Germline CDR1 is LNHNV and CDR2 is YYDKDF (reference sequence). Deletions cut 3 bases from V and 0 bases from J, with 8 bases between. The CDR3 extends over 14 amino acids. These data are taken from a study of blood T cell repertoires in COVID-19. Looking at the study overall: COVID-19 samples collected from the United States, Italy and Spain covered acute and convalescent phases. PBMCs, B-cell-depleted T cells, or T cells provided the cDNA or gDNA that made up the material.

Per the original data handling: Amplification from reference gene primers served as the basis for estimated nucleated cell counts. TCRdb keeps only in-frame clones here, not all; method: immunoSEQ multiplex PCR. That table is the source of V, J and clone size, and D and trimming were worked out from the DNA. The sample lists about 240,000 clones, approximately 85% occurring once. This chain uses TRBV15 with TRBJ1-1; perhaps TRBD1 as D (5 bases). The sample was peripheral blood. This sequence was found in a woman in her 70s with acute or convalescent COVID-19. In DNA form, the CDR3 reads TGTGCCACCAGCAGGGGCAGGGTGAACACTGAAGCTTTCTTT. As protein: CATSRGRVNTEAFF.